The 9 T cell receptor beta chains below were found in one sample sequenced in a study of spatial heterogeneity in lung cancer. The study, taken as a whole, reports: Tumoral mutation counts were tracked by counts of expanded intratumoral alpha and beta TCRs.

From the 5' RACE reads, TCRdb called clonotypes with MiXCR, one entry per CDR3 protein. The repertoire has about 14,000 distinct CDR3 sequences, approximately 4.5% of them found once; the top ten carry approximately 20%. As for time point: sample taken at primary tumor resection. For these receptors, no antigen is known. Sequences were derived from lung tumor tissue, sampled at surgery. The receptors were gathered from a female donor with early-stage non-small cell lung cancer.

The table lists this clonotype with many counts. This beta chain is an unintended read in a library built for alpha chains; its size means little. The chain links TRBV6-5 to TRBJ2-7; TRBD2 matches at 11 bases. Germline CDR1 and CDR2: MNHEY and SVGAGI. Trimming took 6 bases from V and 3 from J; bases not matched to a gene: 10. This CDR3 region has 16 residues. The CDR3 loop reads CASRASGTSGIYEQYF. The CDR3, as DNA: TGTGCCAGCAGGGCTTCCGGGACTAGCGGCATCTACGAGCAGTACTTC.

This clonotype was seen at least ten times. The library was prepared for alpha chains; this beta chain is a stray read, so its frequency means little. The chain combines TRBV28 with TRBJ2-7; TRBD1 is a possible D gene (5 bases). The V gene's germline CDR1 is MDHEN and CDR2 SYDVKM. With 6 bases removed from V and 3 bases from J, the gap between germline ends came to 12 bases. The CDR3 spans 13 residues. The CDR3 is CASRSDTNYEQYF. Here the CDR3 DNA reads TGTGCCAGCAGATCGGACACGAACTACGAGCAGTACTTC.

This clonotype was observed at least ten times. A library prepared for alpha chains yielded this beta chain as an off-target read; its size is of little meaning. The rearrangement uses TRBV2 and TRBJ2-7; 9 nucleotides match TRBD1. With 7 bases clipped from V and 3 bases from J, the junction kept 10 bases outside the gene matches. Germline CDR1 reads SNHLY; CDR2 reads FYNNEI. The CDR3 runs to 15 residues. The CDR3 sequence is CASILGTGFNYEQYF. The CDR3 DNA sequence: TGTGCCAGCATTCTGGGGACAGGGTTTAACTACGAGCAGTACTTC.

This clonotype was picked up many times. This beta chain turned up in a library designed for alpha chains; as an off-target read, its abundance says little. CDR3 sequence reads: CSAVKDSTNTEAFF. The DNA for the CDR3 is TGCAGTGCTGTAAAAGACAGTACGAACACTGAAGCTTTCTTT. V gene TRBV20-1 combines with J gene TRBJ1-1, with a tentative D call TRBD1 (5 bases). Trimming removed 5 bases at V and 1 base at J, with 14 bases between. Germline assignment: CDR1 DFQATT and CDR2 SNEGSKA (reference sequence). The CDR3 is 14 residues long.

This clonotype was observed many times. Being off target in a library aimed at alpha chains, this beta chain has a size of little meaning. The chain couples TRBV12-3 or TRBV12-4 to TRBJ1-6; 7 nucleotides line up with TRBD1. This CDR3 is built from 14 residues. V lost 4 bases to trimming and J lost 5 bases; unmatched junction nucleotides: 2. This CDR3 is CASSSGQHNSPLHF. The CDR3, as DNA: TGTGCCAGCAGTTCGGGACAGCATAATTCACCCCTCCACTTT.

This clonotype was detected ten times or more. This beta chain slipped into a library made for alpha chains as a stray read, so its size is not meaningful. The chain combines TRBV20-1 with TRBJ2-5; possible D gene TRBD2, 7 bases. V gave up 1 base and J gave up 6 bases, with 21 bases separating them. This CDR3 has 16 residues. Germline V gene data show CDR1 as DFQATT and CDR2 as SNEGSKA (reference sequence). For the CDR3, the DNA is TGCAGTGCTAGAGCCCCCTTTAGGGGGGGAGGTCAGACCCAGTACTTC. This translates into CSARAPFRGGGQTQYF.

Comments on this clonotype: A library made for alpha chains picked up this beta chain off target, so its size means little. The CDR3 loop reads CASSRDRRGTDTQYF. The DNA of the CDR3 is TGCGCCAGCAGCCGGGACCGCCGGGGCACAGATACGCAGTATTTT. The chain is built from TRBV4-1 and TRBJ2-3; tentatively, D is TRBD1 or TRBD2 (5 bases each). There are 15 residues in the CDR3. Per germline, CDR1 MGHRA and CDR2 YSYEKL. The V and J ends lost 4 bases and 1 base respectively, with 12 bases between them.

This clonotype was seen many times. This beta chain was picked up by a library intended for alpha chains and is off target, so its count carries little meaning. The genes are TRBV12-3 or TRBV12-4 and TRBJ2-7; D gene ambiguous. The CDR3 has 14 amino acids. V was pared by 3 bases and J by 2 bases, with 11 bases between. The CDR3 coding sequence is TGTGCCAGCAGTTTCAGCGACCGCGCCTACGAGCAGTACTTC. Amino acid sequence: CASSFSDRAYEQYF.

The table lists this clonotype with many counts. This beta chain turned up in a library designed for alpha chains; as an off-target read, its abundance says little. The CDR3 region has the DNA TGTGCCAGCAGTTTTTTAGGGACAGCGGAGACCCAGTACTTC. Residues: CASSFLGTAETQYF. The chain carries TRBV28 and TRBJ2-5; TRBD1 matches at 7 bases. After removal of 3 bases from V and 5 bases from J, the junction contained 6 bases not matched to a gene. The germline gives CDR1 MDHEN, CDR2 SYDVKM. This CDR3 has 14 amino acids. The variable domain in full, with the rest retrieved from reference TRBV28 and TRBJ2-5, is DVKVTQSSRYLVKRTGEKVFLECVQDMDHENMFWYRQDPGLGLRLIYFSYDVKMKEKGDIPEGYSVSREKKERFSLILESASTNQTSMYLCASSFLGTAETQYFGPGTRLLVL.